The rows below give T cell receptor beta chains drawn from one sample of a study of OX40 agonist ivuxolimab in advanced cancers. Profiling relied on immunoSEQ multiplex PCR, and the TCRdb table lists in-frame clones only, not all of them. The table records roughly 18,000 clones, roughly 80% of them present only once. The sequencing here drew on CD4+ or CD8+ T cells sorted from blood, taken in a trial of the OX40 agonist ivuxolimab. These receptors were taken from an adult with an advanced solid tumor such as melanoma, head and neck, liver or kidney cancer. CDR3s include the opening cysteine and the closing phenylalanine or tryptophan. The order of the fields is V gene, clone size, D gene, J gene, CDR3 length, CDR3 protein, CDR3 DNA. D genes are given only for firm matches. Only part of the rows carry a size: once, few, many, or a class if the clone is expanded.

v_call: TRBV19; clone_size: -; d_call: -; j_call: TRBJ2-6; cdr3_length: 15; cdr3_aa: CASSIGQGRANVLTF; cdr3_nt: TGTGCCAGTAGTATTGGGCAGGGAAGGGCCAACGTCCTGACTTTC
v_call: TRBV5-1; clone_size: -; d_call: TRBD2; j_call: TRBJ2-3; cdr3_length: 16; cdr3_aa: CASSLPTSASTDTQYF; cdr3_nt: TGCGCCAGCAGCCTTCCGACTAGCGCCAGCACAGATACGCAGTATTTT
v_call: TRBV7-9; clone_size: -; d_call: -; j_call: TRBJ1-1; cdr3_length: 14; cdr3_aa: CASSLPGRNTEAFF; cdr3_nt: TGTGCCAGCAGCCTCCCCGGGCGAAACACTGAAGCTTTCTTT
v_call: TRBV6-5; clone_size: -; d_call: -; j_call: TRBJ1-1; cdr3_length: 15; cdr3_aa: CASSYEPSRGTEAFF; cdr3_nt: TGTGCCAGCAGTTACGAGCCCTCAAGAGGTACTGAAGCTTTCTTT
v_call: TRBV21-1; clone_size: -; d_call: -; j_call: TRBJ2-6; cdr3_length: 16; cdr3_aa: CASSTEGGSGANVLTF; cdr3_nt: TGTGCCAGCAGCACCGAGGGGGGCTCTGGGGCCAACGTCCTGACTTTC
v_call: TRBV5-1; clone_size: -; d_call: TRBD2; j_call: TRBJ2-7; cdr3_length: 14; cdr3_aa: CASSLVAGGSEQYF; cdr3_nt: TGCGCCAGCAGCTTGGTGGCGGGGGGGAGCGAGCAGTACTTC
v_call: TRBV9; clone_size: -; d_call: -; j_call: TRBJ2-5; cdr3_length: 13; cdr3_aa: CASSTGQTETQYF; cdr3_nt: TGTGCCAGCAGCACCGGACAGACGGAGACCCAGTACTTC
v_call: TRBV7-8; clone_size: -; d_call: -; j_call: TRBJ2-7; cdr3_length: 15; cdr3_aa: CASSLKGGTTYEQYF; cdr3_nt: TGTGCCAGCAGCTTAAAGGGGGGCACGACCTACGAGCAGTACTTC
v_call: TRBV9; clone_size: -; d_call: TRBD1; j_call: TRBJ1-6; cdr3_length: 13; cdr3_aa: CASSVTGDSPLHF; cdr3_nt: TGTGCCAGCAGCGTCACAGGGGATTCACCCCTCCACTTT
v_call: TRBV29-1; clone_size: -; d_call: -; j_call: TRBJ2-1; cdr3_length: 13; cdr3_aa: CSVTVQHRGEQFF; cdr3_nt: TGCAGCGTCACCGTACAACACCGTGGGGAGCAGTTCTTC
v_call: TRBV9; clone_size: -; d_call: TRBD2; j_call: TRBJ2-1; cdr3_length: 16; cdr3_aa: CASSVGGLAGGREQFF; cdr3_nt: TGTGCCAGCAGCGTAGGGGGACTAGCGGGAGGGCGTGAGCAGTTCTTC
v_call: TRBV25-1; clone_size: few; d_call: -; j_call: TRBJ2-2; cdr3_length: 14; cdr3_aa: CATGGGVGTGELFF; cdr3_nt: TGTGCCACCGGAGGGGGGGTTGGAACCGGGGAGCTGTTTTTT
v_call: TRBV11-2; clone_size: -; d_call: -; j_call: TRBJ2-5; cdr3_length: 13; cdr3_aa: CASSRGLEETQYF; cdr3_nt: TGTGCCAGCAGCCGGGGACTTGAAGAGACCCAGTACTTC
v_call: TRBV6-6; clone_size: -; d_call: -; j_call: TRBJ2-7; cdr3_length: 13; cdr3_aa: CASRENSPYEQYF; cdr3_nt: TGTGCCAGCAGGGAAAACAGCCCCTACGAGCAGTACTTC
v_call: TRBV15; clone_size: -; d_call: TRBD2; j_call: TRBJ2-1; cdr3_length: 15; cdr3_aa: CATSRDWGGGSWQFF; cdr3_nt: TGTGCCACCAGCAGAGATTGGGGGGGTGGTTCTTGGCAGTTCTTC
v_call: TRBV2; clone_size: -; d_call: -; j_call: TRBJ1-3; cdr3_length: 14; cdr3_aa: CASMMGASGNTIYF; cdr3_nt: TGTGCCAGCATGATGGGGGCCTCTGGAAACACCATATATTTT
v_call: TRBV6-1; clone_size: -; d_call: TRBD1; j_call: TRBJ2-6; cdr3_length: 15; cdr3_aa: CASSGGQAGANVLTF; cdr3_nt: TGTGCCAGCAGTGGCGGACAGGCTGGGGCCAACGTCCTGACTTTC
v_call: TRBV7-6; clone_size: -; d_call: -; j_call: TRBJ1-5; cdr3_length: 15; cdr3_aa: CASRGRGGSNQPQHF; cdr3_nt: TGTGCCAGCAGGGGAAGGGGGGGCAGCAATCAGCCCCAGCATTTT
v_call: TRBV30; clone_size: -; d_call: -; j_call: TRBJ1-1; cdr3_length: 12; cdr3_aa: CAWSGVGTEAFF; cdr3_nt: TGTGCCTGGTCGGGGGTTGGCACTGAAGCTTTCTTT
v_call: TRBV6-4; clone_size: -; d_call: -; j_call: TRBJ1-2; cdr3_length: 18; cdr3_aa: CASSDVTNYGRKFYGYTF; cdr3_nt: TGTGCCAGCAGTGACGTGACAAATTACGGACGGAAGTTTTATGGCTACACCTTC
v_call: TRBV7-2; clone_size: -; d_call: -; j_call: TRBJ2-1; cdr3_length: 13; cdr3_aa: CASSLASRGSQFF; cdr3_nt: TGTGCCAGCAGCTTAGCGTCCCGGGGGTCCCAGTTCTTC
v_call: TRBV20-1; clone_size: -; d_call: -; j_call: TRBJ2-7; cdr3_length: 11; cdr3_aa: CSAKGDVEQYF; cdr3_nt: TGCAGTGCTAAGGGGGATGTGGAGCAGTACTTC
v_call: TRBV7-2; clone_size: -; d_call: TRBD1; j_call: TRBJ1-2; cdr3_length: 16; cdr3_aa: CASSPTGYGTNYGYTF; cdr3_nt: TGTGCCAGCAGCCCGACAGGGTATGGTACTAACTATGGCTACACCTTC
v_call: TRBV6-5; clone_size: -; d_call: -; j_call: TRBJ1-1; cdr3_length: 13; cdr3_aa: CASRSWDKGDAFF; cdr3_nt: TGTGCCAGCAGGAGTTGGGACAAAGGGGACGCTTTCTTT
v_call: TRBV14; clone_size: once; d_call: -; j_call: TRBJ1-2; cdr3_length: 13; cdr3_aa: CASSLQINYGYTF; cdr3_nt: TGTGCCAGCAGCCTACAGATCAACTATGGCTACACCTTC
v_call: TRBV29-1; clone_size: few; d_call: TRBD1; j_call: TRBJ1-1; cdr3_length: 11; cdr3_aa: CTAYRGTEAFF; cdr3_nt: TGCACCGCCTACAGGGGAACTGAAGCTTTCTTT
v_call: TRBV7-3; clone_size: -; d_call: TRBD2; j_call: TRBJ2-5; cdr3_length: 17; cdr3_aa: CASSKNVGLAGGETQYF; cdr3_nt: TGTGCCAGCAGCAAAAATGTGGGACTAGCGGGAGGAGAGACCCAGTACTTC
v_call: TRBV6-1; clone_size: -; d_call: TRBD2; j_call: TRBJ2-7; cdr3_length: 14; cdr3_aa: CASSLTSGTYEQYF; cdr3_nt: TGTGCCAGCAGTCTAACTAGCGGGACCTACGAGCAGTACTTC
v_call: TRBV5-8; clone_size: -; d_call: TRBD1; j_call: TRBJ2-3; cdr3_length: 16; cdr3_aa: CASSSTGARSTDTQYF; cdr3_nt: TGTGCCAGCAGTTCGACAGGGGCCCGAAGCACAGATACGCAGTATTTT
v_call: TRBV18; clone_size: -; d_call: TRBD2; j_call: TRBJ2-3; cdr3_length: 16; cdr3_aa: CASSPRLADRTDTQYF; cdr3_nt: TGTGCCAGCTCACCTAGGCTAGCGGATCGCACAGATACGCAGTATTTT
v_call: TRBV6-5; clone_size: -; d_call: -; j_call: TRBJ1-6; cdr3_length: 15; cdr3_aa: CASSSWSRGESPLHF; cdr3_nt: TGTGCCAGCAGTTCGTGGTCACGGGGCGAGAGTCCCCTCCACTTT
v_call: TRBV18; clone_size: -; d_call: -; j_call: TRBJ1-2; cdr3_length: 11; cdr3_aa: CASAPGNGYTF; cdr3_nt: TGTGCCAGCGCCCCAGGGAACGGCTACACCTTC
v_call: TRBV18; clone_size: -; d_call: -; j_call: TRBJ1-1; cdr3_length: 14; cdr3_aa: CASSPSGGGTEAFF; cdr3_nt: TGTGCCAGCTCACCATCTGGCGGGGGCACTGAAGCTTTCTTT
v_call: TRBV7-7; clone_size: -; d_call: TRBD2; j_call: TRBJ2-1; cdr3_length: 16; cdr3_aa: CASSLAGGTSYNEQFF; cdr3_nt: TGTGCTAGCAGCTTAGCGGGGGGCACCTCCTACAATGAGCAGTTCTTC
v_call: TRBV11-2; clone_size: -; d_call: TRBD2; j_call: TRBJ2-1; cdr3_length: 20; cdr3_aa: CASSLDGSRTSGYSYNEQFF; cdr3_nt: TGTGCCAGCAGCTTAGACGGCTCAAGGACTAGCGGTTACTCCTACAATGAGCAGTTCTTC
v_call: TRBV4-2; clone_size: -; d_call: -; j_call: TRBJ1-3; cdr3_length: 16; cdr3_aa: CASSQEGRTSGNTIYF; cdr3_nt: TGTGCCAGCAGCCAAGAGGGAAGGACATCTGGAAACACCATATATTTT
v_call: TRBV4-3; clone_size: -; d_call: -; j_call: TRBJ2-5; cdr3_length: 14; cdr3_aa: CASSQGVREETQYF; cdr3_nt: TGCGCCAGCAGCCAAGGTGTAAGGGAAGAGACCCAGTACTTC
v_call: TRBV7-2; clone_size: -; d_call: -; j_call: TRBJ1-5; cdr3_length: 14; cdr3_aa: CASSAGQSYQPQHF; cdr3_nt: TGTGCCAGCAGCGCCGGGCAGTCTTATCAGCCCCAGCATTTT
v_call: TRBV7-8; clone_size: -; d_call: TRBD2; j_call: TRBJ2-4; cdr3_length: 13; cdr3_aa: CASSQTTGDYQYF; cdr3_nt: TGTGCCAGCAGCCAAACAACGGGGGACTACCAGTACTTC
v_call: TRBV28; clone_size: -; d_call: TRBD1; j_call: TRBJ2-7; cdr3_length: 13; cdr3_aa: CASSFGTGGEQYF; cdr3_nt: TGTGCCAGCAGTTTCGGGACAGGGGGCGAGCAGTACTTC